This T cell receptor (beta chain) was identified in a study of CD8 T cells in ankylosing spondylitis. V was pared by 4 bases and J by 4 bases, with 5 bases of the junction left unmatched. Germline assignment: CDR1 SGHRS and CDR2 YFSETQ. The length of the CDR3 is 14 residues. Points from the study as a whole: There were earlier reports of some motif variants in reactive arthritis synovial fluid and blood. Typical of ankylosing spondylitis blood, it appeared, was a TCR beta motif of several highly homologous variants. Enrichment of disease-linked clones was reportedly significant in matched ankylosing spondylitis synovial fluid. CD8+ by phenotype, disease-linked clones were relatively rare in peripheral blood.

This clonotype has at least ten counts. Antigen unknown. A quantitative 5'-RACE method, one with molecular barcodes, was used to make TCR beta libraries. TCRdb independently ran MiXCR on the 5' RACE reads; one entry per CDR3 protein. The table records over 600,000 distinct CDR3 sequences, roughly 19% of them present only once. The chain uses TRBV5-1 and TRBJ1-1; 9 nucleotides agree with TRBD1. The sequence derives from a male donor with ankylosing spondylitis. The sequenced sample consisted of blood, either unsorted or a sorted T cell fraction (not recorded which). This chain's CDR3 is CASSLLGQGTEAFF. The CDR3 DNA follows: TGCGCCAGCAGCCTCCTGGGACAGGGCACTGAAGCTTTCTTT.